Sequencing of this T cell receptor beta chain was carried out in a study of T-cell reconstitution after alpha-beta-depleted transplantation in children. A TCRbeta library incorporating unique molecular identifiers was prepared. TCRdb independently ran MiXCR on the PCR reads; one entry per CDR3 protein. The data hold some 520,000 distinct CDR3 sequences, with approximately 29% observed a single time. Germline values: CDR1 SGDLS, CDR2 YYNGEE. This CDR3 contains 14 residues. Trimming stripped 1 base from V and 4 bases from J, with 8 bases between. The chain couples TRBV9 to TRBJ1-4; D gene ambiguous. The receptor was derived from a human donor who donated a stem cell graft to a child with aplastic anemia. This specimen was PBMCs from the stem cell graft donor, taken from the stem cell graft. The CDR3 DNA sequence: TGTGCCAGCAGCGTATCAGGCATTAATGAAAAACTGTTTTTT. It encodes CASSVSGINEKLFF.